This T cell receptor beta chain emerged from a study of blood T cell repertoires in COVID-19. About the research overall: Both acute and convalescent COVID-19 samples were obtained from the United States, Italy and Spain. Nucleic acid was either cDNA or gDNA, and it came from T cells, B-cell-depleted T cells, or PBMCs.

Looked up from germline, CDR1 is PRHDT and CDR2 is FYEKMQ (reference sequence). Trimming took 5 bases from V and 3 from J; bases not matched to a gene: 8. CDR3 length equals 17 residues. The authors' processing: Estimates of nucleated cell counts were drawn from the amplification of reference gene primers. Produced via immunoSEQ multiplex PCR; TCRdb's table is partial and in-frame only. The DNA was the basis for D and trimming; V, J and clone size are from that table. The sample records about 220,000 clones, around 80% being singletons. The TCR originated in a man aged 50 to 59 with active or convalescent COVID-19. The sample was peripheral blood. V gene TRBV13 combines with J gene TRBJ2-3; TRBD2 matches 13 bases. The CDR3 DNA reads as TGTGCCAGCAGCCCAACCGGGACTAGCGGGGATACAGATACGCAGTATTTT. Amino acid sequence: CASSPTGTSGDTDTQYF.